The text below deals with one TCR beta chain. The study ran its PCR with 60 Vbeta and 13 Jbeta primers. Using immunoSEQ multiplex PCR, the repertoire was profiled, and TCRdb retains in-frame clones only, with some absent. The table includes approximately 180,000 clones, over 60% detected once. The data derive from a study of cytomegalovirus exposure and HLA in healthy donors. The CDR3 spans 14 residues. V lost 3 bases and J lost 7; bases outside the gene matches: 9. CDR1 KGHSH and CDR2 LQKENI come from the germline V gene. This chain joins TRBV18 and TRBJ2-7; 7 nucleotides agree with TRBD2. The sample comprised PBMCs. The sequence was obtained from a man between 35 and 55 years old in good health and CMV-seropositive. The CDR3, as DNA: TGTGCCAGCTCACCTCGGGACTATAGGGAGGAGCAGTACTTC. Protein: CASSPRDYREEQYF.